Listed below are T cell receptor beta chains from one sample, sequenced in a study of shared clonotypes between healthy human individuals. Profiled with immunoSEQ multiplex PCR; TCRdb holds only in-frame clones, not every one. Altogether over a million clones are present, roughly 96% being singletons, with the ten largest covering roughly 1.2%. The sequenced material came from naive CD4+ T cells sorted from blood. These receptor sequences come from a man in his thirties or forties in good health. Both conserved end residues are part of each CDR3. The order of the fields is CDR3 DNA, CDR3 protein, V gene, J gene, clone size, D gene. D genes are given only for firm matches. Clone size is given for some rows only: seen once, a few or many times, or a class if the clone is expanded.

TGCGCCAGCAGCGGATCCCGGGGCAGGGCTGACGGGGAGCTGTTTTTT	CASSGSRGRADGELFF	TRBV5-1	TRBJ2-2	NA	NA
TGTGCCAGCTCCTCCCTTCCCGGGACTAGCGACACAGATACGCAGTATTTT	CASSSLPGTSDTDTQYF	TRBV18	TRBJ2-3	once	TRBD2
TGTGCCAGCAGCTTAGGGACTAGCGATAGCACAGATACGCAGTATTTT	CASSLGTSDSTDTQYF	TRBV7-8	TRBJ2-3	NA	TRBD2
TGTGCCAGCACCCGTCCAAGGAATGAGCAGTTCTTC	CASTRPRNEQFF	TRBV2	TRBJ2-1	NA	NA
TGTGCCAGCAGCCGACAGGGAGGGTTGGGCTACACCTTC	CASSRQGGLGYTF	TRBV11-2	TRBJ1-2	NA	TRBD1
TGCGCCAGCAGCCAAGATTCTGTGGGGGCAGAAGCTTTCTTT	CASSQDSVGAEAFF	TRBV4-1	TRBJ1-1	once	NA
TGTGCCAGCAGTTTACGGGACAGGGTCTCGGAGACCCAGTACTTC	CASSLRDRVSETQYF	TRBV28	TRBJ2-5	NA	TRBD1
TGCGCCAGCAGCCAAGATGGTAACACCAAGGTTAACCGTGAGCAGTTCTTC	CASSQDGNTKVNREQFF	TRBV4-3	TRBJ2-1	NA	NA
TGTGCCAGCTCACCACTAGCGGTCAATGAGCAGTTCTTC	CASSPLAVNEQFF	TRBV18	TRBJ2-1	NA	NA
TGTGCCAGCAGCCCCGGCTCAGTCAAGAGCTCTGGAAACACCATATATTTT	CASSPGSVKSSGNTIYF	TRBV5-4	TRBJ1-3	NA	NA
TGTGCCAGCAGGAGAGGGCAGGGGTGGGATGAGCAGTTCTTC	CASRRGQGWDEQFF	TRBV9	TRBJ2-1	NA	NA
TGTGCCAGCAGTTTCGAGACAGGGTCATACACCGGGGAGCTGTTTTTT	CASSFETGSYTGELFF	TRBV28	TRBJ2-2	NA	TRBD1
TGTGCCAGCAGGCCCGGGACTAGAGTGACCGGGGAGCTGTTTTTT	CASRPGTRVTGELFF	TRBV28	TRBJ2-2	once	TRBD2
TGTGCCAGCAGTTACGTGGGACTAGCGGGCTCCTACGAGCAGTACTTC	CASSYVGLAGSYEQYF	TRBV6-5	TRBJ2-7	NA	TRBD2
TGCAGTGCCAGCCCAGACGAAAAACTGTTTTTT	CSASPDEKLFF	TRBV20-1	TRBJ1-4	once	NA
TGTGCCAGCAGATACGAGGGGAAGAACAATGAGCAGTTCTTC	CASRYEGKNNEQFF	TRBV7-9	TRBJ2-1	NA	NA
TGCGCCAGCAGCTTGGCGGACGAGCAGTACTTC	CASSLADEQYF	TRBV5-1	TRBJ2-7	NA	NA
TGCGCCAGCAGCCAAGATAACCTGGGGGGTAACGAGCAGTACTTC	CASSQDNLGGNEQYF	TRBV4-3	TRBJ2-7	NA	NA
TGTGCCAGCAGTGAAGCTATCCGAGCCCCGAATAGCAATCAGCCCCAGCATTTT	CASSEAIRAPNSNQPQHF	TRBV6-1	TRBJ1-5	once	NA
TGTGCCAGCCAGGGTCGGACTGAGGGATACTATGAGCAGTTCTTC	CASQGRTEGYYEQFF	TRBV27	TRBJ2-1	NA	NA
TGTGCCAGCAGCCACTTTTTTCGAGGCAGGGGTTCGCGGGAGGGCCGTAACGAGCAGTACTTC	CASSHFFRGRGSREGRNEQYF	TRBV28	TRBJ2-7	NA	TRBD2
TGCGCCAGCAGTGACAGTCTCTCCTACGAGCAGTACTTC	CASSDSLSYEQYF	TRBV10-1	TRBJ2-7	once	NA
TGTGCCAGCAGTTATATCGCCGGACGGGCGAACACTGAAGCTTTCTTT	CASSYIAGRANTEAFF	TRBV28	TRBJ1-1	NA	NA
TGCGCCAGCAGCCAAGATTTCGCTAGTTTAAACCCATATTTT	CASSQDFASLNPYF	TRBV4-3	TRBJ2-3	NA	NA
TGTGCCAGCAGTTTATGGAGCGGAGGAAACTACAATGAGCAGTTCTTC	CASSLWSGGNYNEQFF	TRBV28	TRBJ2-1	NA	NA
TGCGCCGCCCAAGGGAGAGAGGAGACCCAGTACTTC	CAAQGREETQYF	TRBV10-2	TRBJ2-5	NA	NA
TGTGCCAGCAGCCGAGGGACTGGCGAGACCCAGTACTTC	CASSRGTGETQYF	TRBV11-2	TRBJ2-5	NA	NA